The clone carrying this TCR beta chain was picked up a small number of times. With 7 bases clipped from V and 3 bases from J, the junction kept 9 bases outside the gene matches. The germline V gene has CDR1 MDHEN and CDR2 SYDVKM. This CDR3 is 14 amino acids long. This specimen comes from a study of T cells in localized non-small cell lung cancer. Produced via immunoSEQ multiplex PCR; TCRdb's table is partial and in-frame only. The sample records approximately 2,500 clones, about 20% being singletons. The TCR originated in a woman aged 35-75 years with stage I lung adenocarcinoma. The input for sequencing was normal lung tissue next to the tumor, taken before any cancer treatment. J is TRBJ2-7 and V is TRBV28; 7 bases match TRBD1. CDR3 in amino acids: CASNTLGGNYEQYF. The CDR3 nucleotides are TGTGCCAGCAATACTCTAGGGGGCAACTACGAGCAGTACTTC.